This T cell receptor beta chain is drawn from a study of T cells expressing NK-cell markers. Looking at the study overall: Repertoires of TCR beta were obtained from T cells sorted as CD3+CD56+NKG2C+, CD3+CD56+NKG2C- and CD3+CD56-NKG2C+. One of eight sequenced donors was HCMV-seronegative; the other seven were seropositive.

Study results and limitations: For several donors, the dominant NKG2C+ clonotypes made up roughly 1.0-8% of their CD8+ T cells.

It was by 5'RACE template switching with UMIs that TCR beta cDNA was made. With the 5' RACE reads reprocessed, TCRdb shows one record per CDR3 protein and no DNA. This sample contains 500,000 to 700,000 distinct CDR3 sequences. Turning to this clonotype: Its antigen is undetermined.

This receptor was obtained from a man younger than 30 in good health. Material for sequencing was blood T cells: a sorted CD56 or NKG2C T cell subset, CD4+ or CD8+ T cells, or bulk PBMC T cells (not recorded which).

The CDR3: CASREGLMNEKLFF. V and J are TRBV7-2 and TRBJ1-4. In germline, CDR1 is SGHTA, CDR2 FQGNSA. This CDR3 comprises 14 residues.